This T cell receptor beta chain was identified during a study of blood T cell repertoires in COVID-19. Looking at the study overall: COVID-19 samples from acute and convalescent phases originated in the United States, Italy and Spain.

CDR1 MGHRA and CDR2 YSYEKL come from the germline V gene. V lost 2 bases, J lost 7 bases, and 15 bases lay in between. The CDR3 has 15 amino acids. Original data processing: Reference gene primer amplification gave nucleated cell count estimates. The data were produced by immunoSEQ multiplex PCR, yet TCRdb's version contains in-frame clones alone and is incomplete. V and J calls and clone size are given by that table; D and trimming were obtained from the DNA. The repertoire consists of 180,000 or so clones, with about 88% occurring once and the leading ten covering around 0.99%. This receptor was obtained from a man aged 18 to 35 with acute or convalescent COVID-19. The sequencing sample was made of peripheral blood. The J gene is TRBJ1-3, the V gene TRBV4-1, with D possibly being TRBD1 (6 bases). The CDR3 spells CASSQLGGPRNTIYF. DNA of the CDR3: TGCGCCAGCAGCCAACTAGGGGGTCCGCGGAACACCATATATTTT.